These 27 T cell receptor beta chains were sequenced from one sample in a study of blood T cells in healthy people across ages. Combining a sample-barcoded 5' primer with a J-beta primer mix, a second PCR ran for roughly 6 to 12 cycles. MiXCR was run by TCRdb on the 5' RACE reads, yielding one entry per CDR3 protein. The table has over 1,200,000 distinct CDR3 sequences, approximately 59% seen once; the top ten hold roughly 6.3%. The sample was blood. All receptors derive from a man between 18 and 35 years old in good health.

The rearrangement joins TRBV10-3 to TRBJ1-1; the D gene is possibly TRBD1 (5 bases). Trimming stripped 2 bases from V and 1 base from J, with 5 bases between. The CDR3 covers 13 residues. Germline CDR1 and CDR2: ENHRY and SYGVKD. The CDR3 reads CAISETGNTEAFF. The CDR3 DNA reads as TGTGCCATCAGTGAGACAGGGAACACTGAAGCTTTCTTT.

The CDR3 region is CASSLDSGRGVIYNEQFF. The CDR3 DNA sequence: TGTGCCAGCAGCTTAGATTCCGGGAGAGGGGTTATATACAATGAGCAGTTCTTC. The V call is TRBV11-2, the J call TRBJ2-1; D might be TRBD2 (6 bases). Trimming took off 0 bases at V and 4 bases at J, with 19 bases between the two ends. This CDR3 contains 18 residues. CDR1 is SGHAT, CDR2 FQNNGV, per germline.

This clonotype was found a few times. An end of the junction does not agree with germline; a read error may underlie this. The genes are TRBV29-1 and TRBJ2-7; either TRBD1 or TRBD2 may supply D (5 bases each). The CDR3 runs to 17 residues. Germline V gene data show CDR1 as SQVTM and CDR2 as ANQGSEA. CDR3 DNA: TGCAGCGCTGAATCGGGGTCCGGGCTATGGGGGAATAGCGAGCAGTACTTC. Translating gives CSAESGSGLWGNSEQYF.

The rearrangement joins TRBV28 to TRBJ2-7; D is undetermined. Trimming removed 6 bases from V and 4 bases from J, with 13 bases in between. Germline CDR1 MDHEN, CDR2 SYDVKM. The CDR3 has 13 amino acids. CDR3 coding DNA: TGTGCCAGCAGCTTGGGGATCGGGTACGAGCAGTACTTC. As protein: CASSLGIGYEQYF.

Turning to this clonotype: The junction departs from the called germline gene at one end, perhaps through a read error. The rearrangement joins TRBV6-5 to TRBJ2-3; 8 nucleotides agree with TRBD2. The CDR3 has 15 amino acids. Germline CDR1 and CDR2: MNHEY and SVGAGI. The CDR3 DNA follows: TGTGCCAGCAGGAACCAGCGGGGGATCACAGATACCCAGTATTTT. Translating it yields CASRNQRGITDTQYF.

In the case of this clonotype: Its ends do not fully match the called genes, so a read error is possible. V is TRBV20-1 and J is TRBJ2-7, with D uncertain. The CDR3 consists of 15 residues. Germline assignment: CDR1 DFQATT and CDR2 SNEGSKA (reference sequence). CDR3 sequence reads: CSARVLRTVTYEQYF. CDR3 in DNA: TGCAGTGCGAGAGTCCTGAGAACAGTTACCTACGAGCAGTACTTC.

This clonotype showed up just a few times. In nucleotides, the CDR3 is TGCAGCGTTGAAGATCGGGACACCAGTTCTGGGGCCAACGTCCTGACTTTC. This encodes CSVEDRDTSSGANVLTF. The rearrangement links TRBV29-1 to TRBJ2-6; TRBD1 is a possible D gene (6 bases). The CDR3 runs to 17 residues. Per germline, CDR1 SQVTM and CDR2 ANQGSEA. V lost 0 bases to trimming and J lost 1 base, with 13 bases between them.

The J gene is TRBJ2-6, the V gene TRBV20-1, with D tentatively TRBD1 (6 bases). CDR1 is DFQATT and CDR2 is SNEGSKA in the germline V gene (reference sequence). This CDR3 spans 17 amino acids. V lost 5 bases, J lost 0 bases, and 17 bases lay in between. CDR3 amino acids: CSARGPGEYSGANVLTF. Written as DNA, the CDR3 is TGCAGTGCTCGAGGGCCAGGGGAATACTCTGGGGCCAACGTCCTGACTTTC.

The table lists this clonotype with a few counts. The chain joins TRBV4-1 to TRBJ2-4; perhaps TRBD1 as D (6 bases). V shed 4 bases and J shed 5 bases, with 15 bases lying between them. Germline values: CDR1 MGHRA, CDR2 YSYEKL. CDR3 length: 15 residues. The CDR3 sequence: CASSLTGTVQNIQYF. The CDR3 DNA sequence: TGCGCCAGCAGCCTAACAGGGACGGTCCAAAACATTCAGTACTTC.

The chain couples TRBV7-9 to TRBJ1-5; no clear D gene. From germline, CDR1 is SEHNR and CDR2 FQNEAQ (reference sequence). The CDR3 has 15 amino acids. The V end lost 1 base, the J end lost 3 bases, and 10 bases lay between the germline ends. The CDR3 region has the DNA TGTGCCAGCAGCTTAGGGGTTTCGCCCAATCAGCCCCAGCATTTT. Its translation: CASSLGVSPNQPQHF.

This chain links TRBV20-1 with TRBJ1-2, with no clear D. The ends were cut back, 7 bases at V and 2 bases at J, with 11 bases in the middle. The CDR3 is 12 amino acids. Germline V lookup: CDR1 DFQATT, CDR2 SNEGSKA (reference sequence). The CDR3 bases are TGCAGTGTAACGGGGTACAACTATGGCTACACCTTC. This sequence encodes CSVTGYNYGYTF.

This clonotype was seen a few times. V usage is TRBV5-5 and J usage is TRBJ1-2; D is uncertain. The CDR3 covers 10 residues. Trimming removed 2 bases from V and 13 bases from J, with 9 bases in between. Germline CDR1 reads SGHKS; CDR2 reads YYEKEE (reference sequence). The CDR3 region is CASSLGITTF. The CDR3 DNA sequence: TGTGCCAGCAGCTTAGGTATCACCACCTTC.

This clonotype occurred a few times. The chain is built from TRBV20-1 and TRBJ2-3; 7 bases match TRBD2. CDR1 and CDR2 from the germline V gene are DFQATT and SNEGSKA (reference sequence). The length of the CDR3 is 14 residues. J was trimmed by 1 base and V by 3 bases; bases with no gene match: 4. The DNA of the CDR3 is TGCAGTGCTAGTAGGGCGGGAGGCACAGATACGCAGTATTTT. Its protein is CSASRAGGTDTQYF.

Regarding this clonotype: One end of the junction does not line up with germline, which may come from a read error. This chain links TRBV4-1 with TRBJ2-3; no reliable D call. Germline CDR1 and CDR2: MGHRA and YSYEKL. CDR3 length: 14 amino acids. CDR3 in amino acids: CASSQGPNTDTQYF. Written as DNA, the CDR3 is TGTGCCAGCAGCCAAGGACCGAATACAGATACGCAGTATTTT.

V usage is TRBV7-6 and J usage is TRBJ2-7, with D unclear. The CDR3 contains 15 residues. Trimming removed 2 bases from V and 4 bases from J, with 15 bases in between. Germline-derived CDR1 and CDR2 are SGHVS and FNYEAQ. The CDR3 reads CASSLSGDVIYEQYF. CDR3 bases: TGTGCCAGCAGCTTATCCGGCGATGTCATTTACGAGCAGTACTTC.

This chain connects TRBV4-1 to TRBJ2-7; 7 nucleotides agree with TRBD2. Trimming cost V 1 base and J 5 bases; bases outside gene matches: 5. This CDR3 is 14 amino acids long. Germline values: CDR1 MGHRA, CDR2 YSYEKL. In nucleotides, the CDR3 is TGCGCCAGCAGCCAAGCCGGGGGGTGGGACGAGCAGTACTTC. It translates to CASSQAGGWDEQYF.

This sequence joins TRBV7-2 and TRBJ1-1; D remains unclear. V lost 3 bases and J lost 0, with 8 bases in between. CDR3 length: 14 residues. CDR1 SGHTA and CDR2 FQGNSA come from the germline V gene. The CDR3 nucleotides read TGTGCCAGCAGCTTTGGCAGCATGAACACTGAAGCTTTCTTT. It translates to CASSFGSMNTEAFF.

Comments on this clonotype: The junction departs from germline at one end; a sequencing error may be responsible. This rearrangement joins TRBV4-2 to TRBJ2-5; 10 bases align to TRBD2. The CDR3 contains 15 residues. Germline CDR1 LGHNA, CDR2 YNFKEQ. The chain's CDR3 is CASSQGTSGQETQNF. In nucleotides, the CDR3 is TGTGCCAGCAGCCAAGGGACTAGCGGCCAAGAGACCCAGAACTTC.

This clonotype has only a few counts. The chain links TRBV7-2 to TRBJ2-3, with unresolved D. The V gene lost 5 bases and the J gene lost 6 bases, with 12 bases spanning the gap. CDR3 length equals 13 residues. The germline gives CDR1 SGHTA, CDR2 FQGNSA. In nucleotides, the CDR3 is TGTGCCAGCAGCGTTGTTGTGGGGGATACGCAGTATTTT. Residues: CASSVVVGDTQYF.

The chain joins TRBV4-1 to TRBJ1-4, with a weak D call TRBD1 (6 bases). This CDR3 has 15 residues. Germline-derived CDR1 and CDR2 are MGHRA and YSYEKL. V was clipped by 0 bases and J by 10 bases, with 15 bases between them. The CDR3 nucleotides are TGCGCCAGCAGCCAAGAAGGAGGGGGTGGAGGAAAACTGTTTTTT. It encodes CASSQEGGGGGKLFF.

The chain joins TRBV28 to TRBJ2-1; 9 nucleotides align to TRBD2. CDR3 length: 17 amino acids. CDR1 MDHEN and CDR2 SYDVKM come from the germline V gene. J gave up 8 bases and V 6 bases, and 17 bases lay outside the gene matches. As DNA, the CDR3 is TGTGCCAGCAGCCCGTTAATCGGGACTAGCAGGATGGATGAGCAGTTCTTC. Translated: CASSPLIGTSRMDEQFF.

This chain connects TRBV4-2 to TRBJ2-1; either TRBD1 or TRBD2 may fit D (6 bases each). Deletions cut 5 bases from V and 9 bases from J, with 11 bases between. The CDR3 is 12 amino acids. Per germline, CDR1 LGHNA and CDR2 YNFKEQ. The CDR3 reads CASSGGPGEQFF. In DNA, the CDR3 is TGTGCCAGCAGCGGGGGGCCGGGTGAGCAGTTCTTC.

This clonotype came up a few times. This rearrangement joins TRBV20-1 to TRBJ2-5; the match to TRBD2 covers 7 bases. This CDR3 has 15 residues. Germline assignment: CDR1 DFQATT and CDR2 SNEGSKA (reference sequence). V lost 0 bases and J lost 3; bases outside the gene matches: 7. The CDR3 here is CSARETFREEETQYF. The CDR3, as DNA: TGCAGTGCTAGAGAAACATTTCGGGAGGAAGAGACCCAGTACTTC.

The rearrangement joins TRBV29-1 to TRBJ2-2; 7 bases agree with TRBD1. In germline, CDR1 is SQVTM, CDR2 ANQGSEA. The CDR3 is made up of 15 amino acids. V was pared by 4 bases and J by 5 bases, with 10 bases of the junction left unmatched. This CDR3 reads CSVGQGDWVTGELFF. The CDR3 nucleotides are TGCAGCGTTGGACAGGGAGATTGGGTTACCGGGGAGCTGTTTTTT.

This chain joins TRBV12-3 or TRBV12-4 and TRBJ2-7; D perhaps matches TRBD1 (5 bases). V lost 5 bases and J lost 6, with 11 bases in between. This CDR3 spans 12 amino acids. The CDR3 is CASSQGDGEQYF. The CDR3 DNA reads TGTGCCAGCAGTCAGGGTGATGGCGAGCAGTACTTC.

The V call is TRBV4-1, the J call TRBJ2-1, with D possibly being TRBD1 (6 bases). Trimming shortened V by 2 bases and J by 5 bases, and 10 bases separated the two germline ends. The V gene's germline CDR1 is MGHRA and CDR2 YSYEKL. CDR3 length: 14 residues. The chain's CDR3 is CASSQKKGDNEQFF. CDR3 sequence (DNA): TGCGCCAGCAGCCAAAAGAAGGGGGACAATGAGCAGTTCTTC.

In its sample, this clonotype was seen once. In DNA, the CDR3 is TGCAGCGCCATGGGGGAACCTAAGGAGGGCTACACCTTC. It is translated as CSAMGEPKEGYTF. J is TRBJ1-2 and V is TRBV29-1, with D possibly being TRBD1 (5 bases). CDR1 and CDR2 (germline): SQVTM, ANQGSEA. The ends were cut back, 7 bases at V and 8 bases at J, with 20 bases in the middle. This CDR3 is 13 amino acids long. Looking up the rest from reference TRBV29-1 and TRBJ1-2 gives the full variable domain: SAVISQKPSRDICQRGTSLTIQCQVDSQVTMMFWYRQQPGQSLTLIATANQGSEATYESGFVIDKFPISRPNLTFSTLTVSNMSPEDSSIYLCSAMGEPKEGYTFGSGTRLTVV.